This T cell receptor beta chain is drawn from a study of T cell responses to AZD1222 COVID-19 vaccine. Study observations and caveats: Possibly, clonal diversity was underestimated; donors were largely white British and included more females. No day 14 peak samples; only post-peak repertoires were characterized. The reported proportion of spike-specific TCRs targeting unmutated variant regions was nearly half. Only five to seven AZD1222 recipients tested seropositive at baseline.

Notes on this clone: The target antigen is unknown.

This CDR3 spans 14 amino acids. Germline V gene data show CDR1 as SGDLS and CDR2 as YYNGEE. V was clipped by 3 bases and J by 6 bases, with 16 bases between them. Clones were sequenced by immunoSEQ multiplex PCR, and TCRdb holds only the in-frame ones, with some missing. This table holds 150,000 to 200,000 clones, approximately 87% found once. This chain uses TRBV9 with TRBJ2-7, with D tentatively TRBD1 (5 bases). The clonotype originates from an adult in good health. Sequencing used peripheral blood, obtained on day 0 of MenACWY control vaccination. The CDR3, as DNA: TGTGCCAGCAGCGACCCAGGGTCGGGTGGCGAGCAGTACTTC. Residues: CASSDPGSGGEQYF.